One and the same sample provided the 11 T cell receptor beta chains below, sequenced in a study of graft-versus-host responses after intestinal transplantation. The assay was immunoSEQ multiplex PCR, and TCRdb's table has in-frame clones only and misses some. The profile shows under 20,000 clones, over 70% of them singletons. The specimen was PBMCs, collected 14 days after transplant. The source of these receptors is a human patient who received an intestinal transplant, so some T cells may come from the graft donor.

V usage is TRBV10-3 and J usage is TRBJ1-2; 10 bases align to TRBD1. V dropped 6 bases and J dropped 3; count of bases not matched to a gene: 1. CDR1 ENHRY and CDR2 SYGVKD come from the germline V gene. The CDR3 totals 13 residues. The CDR3 bases are TGTGCCATCAGAGGGACAGGGGACTATGGCTACACCTTC. Residues: CAIRGTGDYGYTF.

This chain joins TRBV12-5 and TRBJ1-2; D remains ambiguous. The CDR3 has 11 residues. V was trimmed by 4 bases and J by 1 base, leaving 1 base between them. Germline-derived CDR1 and CDR2 are LGHNT and FRNRAP. In DNA form, the CDR3 reads TGTGCTAGTGGTTATAACTATGGCTACACCTTC. This translates into CASGYNYGYTF.

The chain employs TRBV5-6 and TRBJ2-5; a possible D gene is TRBD2 (5 bases). The ends were cut back, 4 bases at V and 2 bases at J, with 12 bases in the middle. The germline gives CDR1 SGHDT, CDR2 YYEEEE. This CDR3 has 14 amino acids. The DNA of the CDR3 is TGTGCCAGCAGCCACCCCCGGGAACAAGAGACCCAGTACTTC. This gives the protein CASSHPREQETQYF.

The chain couples TRBV6-1 to TRBJ1-2, with a tentative D call TRBD1 (6 bases). The V gene lost 4 bases and the J gene lost 2 bases, with 14 bases spanning the gap. The CDR3 loop spans 15 amino acids. Germline V gene lookup returns CDR1 MNHNS and CDR2 SASEGT. Here the CDR3 DNA reads TGTGCCAGCAGTGGGCCCCAACAGGGAAACTATGGCTACACCTTC. It yields the protein CASSGPQQGNYGYTF.

V gene TRBV19 combines with J gene TRBJ1-5; TRBD1 agrees at 8 bases. The CDR3 covers 18 residues. V gave up 8 bases and J gave up 6 bases; unmatched junction bases: 21. Germline V gene lookup returns CDR1 LNHDA and CDR2 SQIVND (reference sequence). The CDR3 here is CASPRPSEPDRGCQPQHF. CDR3 nucleotide sequence: TGTGCCAGTCCTCGGCCCAGCGAGCCTGACAGGGGATGTCAGCCCCAGCATTTT. The full variable domain, its missing parts supplied by reference TRBV19 and TRBJ1-5, is DGGITQSPKYLFRKEGQNVTLSCEQNLNHDAMYWYRQDPGQGLRLIYYSQIVNDFQKGDIAEGYSVSREKKESFPLTVTSAQKNPTAFYLCASPRPSEPDRGCQPQHFGDGTRLSIL.

This rearrangement joins TRBV9 to TRBJ2-7; D remains unclear. The CDR3 totals 13 residues. The ends were cut back, 0 bases at V and 0 bases at J, with 4 bases in the middle. CDR1 SGDLS and CDR2 YYNGEE come from the germline V gene. In nucleotides, the CDR3 is TGTGCCAGCAGCGTAGGTGCCTCCTACGAGCAGTACTTC. Protein product: CASSVGASYEQYF.

The chain recombines TRBV28 with TRBJ1-1; no firm D call. V lost 2 bases, J lost 0 bases, and 4 bases lay in between. Per germline, CDR1 MDHEN and CDR2 SYDVKM. The CDR3 covers 13 residues. The CDR3 here is CASSLGLNTEAFF. The CDR3 DNA follows: TGTGCCAGCAGTTTAGGATTGAACACTGAAGCTTTCTTT.

The chain employs TRBV14 and TRBJ1-2; D call uncertain. Trimming took 0 bases from V and 1 from J, leaving 3 bases between them. Germline CDR1 SGHDN, CDR2 FVKESK. This CDR3 has 13 residues. CDR3 sequence reads: CASSQDNNYGYTF. The CDR3 nucleotides read TGTGCCAGCAGCCAAGACAATAACTATGGCTACACCTTC. The variable domain in full, completed from reference TRBV14 and TRBJ1-2, reads EAGVTQFPSHSVIEKGQTVTLRCDPISGHDNLYWYRRVMGKEIKFLLHFVKESKQDESGMPNNRFLAERTGGTYSTLKVQPAELEDSGVYFCASSQDNNYGYTFGSGTRLTVV.

This clone appeared a few times. This chain connects TRBV5-1 to TRBJ1-4; perhaps TRBD1 as D (5 bases). Trimming removed 0 bases at V and 3 bases at J, with 9 bases between. The V gene's germline CDR1 is SGHRS and CDR2 YFSETQ. The CDR3 runs to 15 residues. The CDR3 bases are TGCGCCAGCAGCTTGGCAGGAGGGGCTAATGAAAAACTGTTTTTT. Residues: CASSLAGGANEKLFF.

The rearrangement links TRBV28 to TRBJ2-7; the D gene is possibly TRBD1 (5 bases). CDR3 length equals 11 residues. Germline CDR1 and CDR2: MDHEN and SYDVKM. V was shortened by 2 bases and J by 6 bases, with 5 bases between the two germline ends. CDR3 in amino acids: CASSLRGEQYF. The CDR3 nucleotides read TGTGCCAGCAGTTTAAGGGGCGAGCAGTACTTC.

This clone occurred a few times. V is TRBV19 and J is TRBJ2-6; possibly TRBD1 for D (7 bases). Deletions cut 5 bases from V and 4 bases from J, with 15 bases between. The CDR3 covers 16 residues. The germline CDR1 and CDR2 sequences are LNHDA and SQIVND (reference sequence). The CDR3: CASSGAGGYGANVLTF. The CDR3 nucleotides read TGTGCCAGTAGTGGTGCAGGGGGGTACGGGGCCAACGTCCTGACTTTC.